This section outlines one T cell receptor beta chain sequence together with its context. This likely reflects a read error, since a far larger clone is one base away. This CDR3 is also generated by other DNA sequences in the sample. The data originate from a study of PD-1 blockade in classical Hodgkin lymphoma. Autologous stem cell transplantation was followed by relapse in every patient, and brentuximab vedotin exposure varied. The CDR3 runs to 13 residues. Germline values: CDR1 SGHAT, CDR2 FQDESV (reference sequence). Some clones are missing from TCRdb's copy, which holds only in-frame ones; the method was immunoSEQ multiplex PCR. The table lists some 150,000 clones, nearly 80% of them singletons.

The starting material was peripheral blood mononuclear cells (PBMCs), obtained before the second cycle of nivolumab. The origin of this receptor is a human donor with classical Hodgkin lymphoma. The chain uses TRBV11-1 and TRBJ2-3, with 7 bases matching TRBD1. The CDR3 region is CASRTGLLDTQYF. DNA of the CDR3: TGTGCCAGCAGGACAGGGTTATTAGATACGCAGTATTTC.